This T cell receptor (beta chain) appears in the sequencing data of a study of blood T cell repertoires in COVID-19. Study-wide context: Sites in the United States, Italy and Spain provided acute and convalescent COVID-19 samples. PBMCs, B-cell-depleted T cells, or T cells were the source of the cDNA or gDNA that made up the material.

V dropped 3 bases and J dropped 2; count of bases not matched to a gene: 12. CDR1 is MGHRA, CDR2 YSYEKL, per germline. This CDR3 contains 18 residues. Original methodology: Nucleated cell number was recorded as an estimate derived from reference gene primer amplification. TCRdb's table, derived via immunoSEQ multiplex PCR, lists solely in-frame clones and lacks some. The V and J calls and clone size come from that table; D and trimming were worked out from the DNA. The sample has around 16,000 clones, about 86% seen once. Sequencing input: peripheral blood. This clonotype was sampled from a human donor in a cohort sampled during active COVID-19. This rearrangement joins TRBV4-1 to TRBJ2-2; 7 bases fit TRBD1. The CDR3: CASSQRQGNLLNTGELFF. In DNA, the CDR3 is TGCGCCAGCAGCCAGAGACAGGGTAATCTCTTAAACACCGGGGAGCTGTTTTTT.